Listed here are 10 T cell receptor beta chains from one sample, sequenced in a study of human T cells and chemical hapten exposure (dated by TCRdb to about 2021). Library preparation used RACE. Sequencing instrument: NextSeq 500. TCRdb ran its own pipeline on the public reads, namely fastp trimming at Q25 and MiXCR clone calling, and kept in-frame beta chains. CDR3 protein sequences are deduplicated, and each keeps its most common genes and DNA. Here the sample has more than 250,000 distinct CDR3 sequences; about 9% occur a single time. The ten most abundant clones make up under 2.5% of the sample. The sample's time point, from its label and the paper: pre-sensitization, week 0. Reading the label with the study, this specimen's treatment or condition is: therapeutic diphenylcyclopropenone sensitization with weekly scalp DPC. The specimen comprised whole blood, sampled in connection with sensitization to the hapten diphenylcyclopropenone (DPC). These TCRs come from a woman between 35 and 50 years old with alopecia areata. Some clones in this sample may be carry-over from other donors' samples.

The genes are TRBV6-2 or TRBV6-3 and TRBJ1-1, with D unclear. The ends were cut back, 1 base at V and 1 base at J, with 7 bases in the middle. Germline V gene sequence: CDR1 MNHEY, CDR2 SVGEGT. This CDR3 has 14 amino acids. The CDR3 DNA reads TGTGCCAGCAGTTACTTCACATGGAACACTGAAGCTTTCTTT. Protein product: CASSYFTWNTEAFF.

This clonotype was observed a few times. The V and J genes are TRBV12-3 or TRBV12-4 and TRBJ2-1, with TRBD1 matching 7 bases. Trimming took 1 base from V and 2 from J; bases not matched to a gene: 2. The CDR3 is 15 residues long. The CDR3 loop reads CASSLEGQTYNEQFF. CDR3 sequence (DNA): TGTGCCAGCAGTTTAGAGGGACAGACCTACAATGAGCAGTTCTTC.

This clonotype was seen only a few times. V is TRBV20-1 and J is TRBJ2-1; TRBD1 agrees at 12 bases. Germline CDR1 reads DFQATT; CDR2 reads SNEGSKA (reference sequence). This CDR3 is built from 19 residues. Losses at the gene ends were 1 base for V and 4 bases for J; bases not matched to a gene: 14. CDR3 coding DNA: TGCAGTGCTAGAGGGGACAGGGGGCGCGAGCGGGGTCTTTACAATGAGCAGTTCTTC. Translation: CSARGDRGRERGLYNEQFF.

This chain uses TRBV28 with TRBJ1-5; tentatively, D is TRBD1 (6 bases). This CDR3 region has 14 residues. CDR1 MDHEN and CDR2 SYDVKM come from the germline V gene. Trimming took 6 bases from V and 3 from J, leaving 12 bases between them. CDR3 protein: CASRAGTINQPQHF. The CDR3 DNA is TGTGCCAGCAGAGCCGGGACAATCAATCAGCCCCAGCATTTT.

This clonotype has just a few counts. This sequence joins TRBV20-1 and TRBJ2-3, with D possibly TRBD2 on 5 matching bases. This CDR3 is 14 amino acids long. The germline V gene encodes CDR1 DFQATT and CDR2 SNEGSKA (reference sequence). V lost 0 bases to trimming and J lost 5 bases, with 12 bases between them. For the CDR3, the DNA is TGCAGTGCTAGAGAGACGGGGTGGGAAGATACGCAGTATTTT. Its protein is CSARETGWEDTQYF.

This clonotype has at least ten counts. The chain employs TRBV28 and TRBJ1-1; D is possibly TRBD1 (6 bases). There are 13 residues in the CDR3. The V end was cut by 3 bases, the J end by 3 bases, with 8 bases between. Looked up from germline, CDR1 is MDHEN and CDR2 is SYDVKM. For the CDR3, the DNA is TGTGCCAGCAGTTTTGGGGGGCACACTGAAGCTTTCTTT. Amino acid sequence: CASSFGGHTEAFF. Using reference TRBV28 and TRBJ1-1 for the parts outside the CDR3, the full variable domain is DVKVTQSSRYLVKRTGEKVFLECVQDMDHENMFWYRQDPGLGLRLIYFSYDVKMKEKGDIPEGYSVSREKKERFSLILESASTNQTSMYLCASSFGGHTEAFFGQGTRLTVV.

This clonotype was counted a few times. The chain recombines TRBV11-2 with TRBJ2-4; D is perhaps TRBD1 or TRBD2 (7 bases each). The CDR3 runs 17 residues. Germline V gene data show CDR1 as SGHAT and CDR2 as FQNNGV. The V end was cut by 6 bases, the J end by 2 bases, with 20 bases between. The CDR3 nucleotides are TGTGCCAGCAGTTGCTCTGGGGAGGGGGCGACCAAAAACATTCAGTACTTC. Protein product: CASSCSGEGATKNIQYF.

This sequence joins TRBV6-2 or TRBV6-3 and TRBJ2-7; D is possibly TRBD2 (6 bases). The CDR3 is 14 residues long. Trimming shortened V by 2 bases and J by 3 bases, and 11 bases separated the two germline ends. Germline values: CDR1 MNHEY, CDR2 SVGEGT. DNA of the CDR3: TGTGCCAGCAGTTACCTCCCGGGGGACTACGAGCAGTACTTC. Its protein is CASSYLPGDYEQYF.

The chain has TRBV6-2 or TRBV6-3 and TRBJ2-1, with TRBD2 matching 8 bases. J lost 6 bases, V lost 6 bases, and 7 bases had no gene match. The CDR3 covers 14 residues. In germline, CDR1 is MNHEY, CDR2 SVGEGT. The CDR3 here is CASSRAGVSNEQFF. CDR3 nucleotides: TGTGCCAGCAGCCGAGCGGGAGTGAGCAATGAGCAGTTCTTC.

The rearrangement uses TRBV10-3 and TRBJ2-1, with 7 nucleotides matching TRBD1. The V and J ends lost 11 bases and 8 bases, in that order; junction bases with no gene match: 9. The CDR3 totals 12 residues. Germline-derived CDR1 and CDR2 are ENHRY and SYGVKD. CDR3 sequence reads: CASTGQPHEQFF. The CDR3 DNA follows: TGTGCCTCTACGGGACAGCCCCATGAGCAGTTCTTC.